This TCR beta chain was obtained from a study of molecular identifiers for immune sequencing clone quantification. At the level of the study: Four portions were sequenced after RNA from roughly 18,000 or 92,000 naive CD8 cells was split five ways in replicates.

Trimming took off 3 bases at V and 2 bases at J, with 14 bases between the two ends. Germline CDR1 is DFQATT and CDR2 is SNEGSKA (reference sequence). This CDR3 spans 14 amino acids. Study-wide points: Spike-in Jurkat TCR RNA from a single cell reportedly registered among roughly 1.1 million naive cells.

Preparation of the bulk TCR libraries relied on previously described methods and listed TCR primers. TCRdb fed the PCR reads into MiXCR, producing one record per CDR3 protein. Of just over 35,000 distinct CDR3 sequences in the sample, about 18% were seen once. In this sample, this clonotype turned up many times. Its antigen remains unknown. Sequences were obtained from naive CD8+ T cells from blood, with Jurkat cell RNA spiked in. Subset given: FACS-sorted CD8+CD4-CCR7+CD45RA+ naive T cells. The clonotype comes from a human donor in good health. Some libraries in this study had Jurkat cell RNA spiked in. The V call is TRBV20-1, the J call TRBJ2-7; D may correspond to TRBD1 or TRBD2 (5 bases each). The DNA of the CDR3 is TGCAGTGCTAGTAGGGACGTCACCGCCTACGAGCAGTACTTC. Amino acids: CSASRDVTAYEQYF.